This is a list of T cell receptor beta chains from one sample in a study of T-cell reconstitution after alpha-beta-depleted transplantation in children. TCRdb fed the PCR reads into MiXCR, producing one record per CDR3 protein. There are 200,000 to 250,000 distinct CDR3 sequences in the sample; roughly a tenth occur only once, and 5% to 7% lies in the top ten. The specimen was PBMCs from the stem cell graft donor, collected from the stem cell graft. The receptors here all came from a human donor who donated a stem cell graft to a child with acute lymphoblastic leukemia. CDR3s include the opening cysteine and the closing phenylalanine or tryptophan. Each record gives: CDR3 protein, CDR3 DNA, J gene, V gene, clone size, D gene. D genes are given only for firm matches. Where a row states a size, it is once, few, many or the class of an expanded clone; other rows omit it.

CDR3aa: CASSESTGVEQFF
CDR3nt: TGCGCCAGCAGTGAGTCGACGGGGGTCGAGCAGTTCTTC
j_gene: TRBJ2-1
v_gene: TRBV10-2
abundance: few
d_gene: .

CDR3aa: CASSLVLGASGGPSYEQYF
CDR3nt: TGTGCCAGCAGCCTAGTACTTGGGGCTAGCGGGGGGCCATCCTACGAGCAGTACTTC
j_gene: TRBJ2-7
v_gene: TRBV4-2
abundance: .
d_gene: TRBD2

CDR3aa: CSATAGVYGYTF
CDR3nt: TGCAGTGCTACCGCGGGGGTTTATGGCTACACCTTC
j_gene: TRBJ1-2
v_gene: TRBV20-1
abundance: few
d_gene: .

CDR3aa: CASSPGTDSYGYTF
CDR3nt: TGTGCCAGCAGTCCAGGGACAGATTCTTATGGCTACACCTTC
j_gene: TRBJ1-2
v_gene: TRBV12-3/TRBV12-4
abundance: .
d_gene: TRBD1

CDR3aa: CSVGGEGLGGPQHF
CDR3nt: TGCAGCGTTGGGGGAGAGGGCCTTGGGGGGCCCCAGCATTTT
j_gene: TRBJ1-5
v_gene: TRBV29-1
abundance: .
d_gene: .

CDR3aa: CASSPILAEVSYNEQFF
CDR3nt: TGTGCCAGCAGCCCAATACTAGCGGAGGTTTCCTACAATGAGCAGTTCTTC
j_gene: TRBJ2-1
v_gene: TRBV7-2
abundance: once
d_gene: TRBD2

CDR3aa: CASSFGPGANNEQFF
CDR3nt: TGCGCCAGCAGCTTTGGCCCGGGGGCCAACAATGAGCAGTTCTTC
j_gene: TRBJ2-1
v_gene: TRBV5-1
abundance: .
d_gene: .

CDR3aa: CASSPWDGTNYGYTF
CDR3nt: TGTGCCAGCAGTCCTTGGGACGGGACTAACTATGGCTACACCTTC
j_gene: TRBJ1-2
v_gene: TRBV3-1
abundance: few
d_gene: .

CDR3aa: CASSQESYSLYEQYF
CDR3nt: TGTGCCAGCAGCCAAGAAAGTTACAGTCTCTACGAGCAGTACTTC
j_gene: TRBJ2-7
v_gene: TRBV3-1
abundance: few
d_gene: .

CDR3aa: CASSARRDEQFF
CDR3nt: TGTGCCAGCAGTGCCCGAAGGGATGAGCAGTTCTTC
j_gene: TRBJ2-1
v_gene: TRBV25-1
abundance: many
d_gene: .

CDR3aa: CASSLYPPDTQGAGYGYTF
CDR3nt: TGTGCCAGCAGTTTATATCCCCCCGACACGCAGGGGGCGGGCTATGGCTACACCTTC
j_gene: TRBJ1-2
v_gene: TRBV27
abundance: many
d_gene: TRBD1